The 27 T cell receptor beta chains below come from one sample, sequenced in a study of neurological immune-mediated disorders. From the 5' RACE reads, TCRdb called clonotypes with MiXCR, one entry per CDR3 protein. Of about 46,000 distinct CDR3 sequences listed, approximately 3% are singletons. The sample consisted of PBMCs. The receptors stem from a woman aged 45-65 years with multiple sclerosis.

This clonotype has ten or more counts. The chain recombines TRBV12-3 or TRBV12-4 with TRBJ2-5, with 11 bases fitting TRBD2. Trimming at V came to 6 bases and at J to 3 bases, leaving 3 bases not matched to a gene. The CDR3 runs 14 residues. CDR3 sequence reads: CASSPGLAEETQYF. The CDR3 bases are TGTGCCAGCAGCCCGGGACTAGCGGAAGAGACCCAGTACTTC.

This clonotype was found many times. This rearrangement joins TRBV7-2 to TRBJ2-1, with TRBD2 identical over 11 bases. With V trimmed by 4 bases and J by 7 bases, 12 bases remained unmatched. Looked up from germline, CDR1 is SGHTA and CDR2 is FQGNSA. The CDR3 runs to 17 residues. CDR3 amino acids: CASSSLPGTSGSNEQFF. In DNA, the CDR3 is TGTGCCAGCAGCTCACTCCCCGGGACTAGCGGCTCAAATGAGCAGTTCTTC.

This clonotype was counted at least ten times. This chain links TRBV5-6 with TRBJ1-4, with D possibly matching TRBD1 (6 bases). Germline CDR1 SGHDT, CDR2 YYEEEE. Trimming took off 4 bases at V and 0 bases at J, with 16 bases between the two ends. This CDR3 spans 17 amino acids. The CDR3 DNA sequence: TGTGCCAGCAGCGTTGGTTGGGGGCCAGCAACTAATGAAAAACTGTTTTTT. Amino acids: CASSVGWGPATNEKLFF.

This clonotype was observed many times. The V gene is TRBV12-3 or TRBV12-4, the J gene TRBJ2-1; 8 bases map to TRBD2. V was pared by 5 bases and J by 6 bases, with 15 bases of the junction left unmatched. This CDR3 has 17 residues. CDR3 DNA sequence: TGTGCCAGCAGTCCCGGGACTAGGGCGGGATCTGGCAATGAGCAGTTCTTC. Protein sequence: CASSPGTRAGSGNEQFF.

In this sample, this clonotype turned up many times. The V gene is TRBV7-2, the J gene TRBJ1-6; a possible D gene is TRBD1 (5 bases). The V gene lost 3 bases and the J gene lost 10 bases, with 7 bases spanning the gap. Germline V lookup: CDR1 SGHTA, CDR2 FQGNSA. The CDR3 spans 12 residues. CDR3 sequence (DNA): TGTGCCAGCAGCTTGGGGCGATCACCCCTCCACTTT. Amino acids: CASSLGRSPLHF.

This clonotype is deemed medium-sized (0.01 to 0.1%). V and J are TRBV7-2 and TRBJ2-7; possibly TRBD2 for D (5 bases). Germline CDR1 is SGHTA and CDR2 is FQGNSA. V lost 5 bases to trimming and J lost 4 bases, with 12 bases between them. CDR3 length: 13 residues. DNA for the CDR3: TGTGCCAGCAGCCCAAGGTCGGGATACGAGCAGTACTTC. It codes for CASSPRSGYEQYF.

The table lists this clonotype with many counts. This chain uses TRBV24-1 with TRBJ2-5, with 7 positions matching TRBD1. Germline V CDR1 and CDR2: KGHDR, SFDVKD. The V and J ends lost 10 bases and 7 bases, in that order; junction bases with no gene match: 11. This CDR3 has 13 amino acids. The CDR3 here is CATPSGGPVTQYF. Here the CDR3 DNA reads TGTGCCACTCCGTCAGGGGGTCCTGTGACCCAGTACTTC.

The sample holds many counts of this clonotype. The chain recombines TRBV7-2 with TRBJ2-3; a weak D match, TRBD2 (5 bases). This CDR3 comprises 15 residues. Germline-derived CDR1 and CDR2 are SGHTA and FQGNSA. V lost 2 bases and J lost 1, with 10 bases in between. In DNA, the CDR3 is TGTGCCAGCAGCTTACGGGGTGGTCGCACAGATACGCAGTATTTT. It yields the protein CASSLRGGRTDTQYF.

This clonotype was found many times. The chain uses TRBV9 and TRBJ2-5; D is unclear. Trimming stripped 0 bases from V and 2 bases from J, with 8 bases between. Germline V gives CDR1 SGDLS, CDR2 YYNGEE. The CDR3 covers 14 residues. Written as DNA, the CDR3 is TGTGCCAGCAGCGTAGGGCAGGTTCAAGAGACCCAGTACTTC. Residues: CASSVGQVQETQYF. Full variable domain (rest looked up from reference TRBV9 and TRBJ2-5): DSGVTQTPKHLITATGQRVTLRCSPRSGDLSVYWYQQSLDQGLQFLIQYYNGEERAKGNILERFSAQQFPDLHSELNLSSLELGDSALYFCASSVGQVQETQYFGPGTRLLVL.

In this sample, this clonotype turned up many times. The genes are TRBV5-1 and TRBJ2-5; TRBD2 matches at 12 bases. V trimming: 4 bases; J trimming: 5 bases; junction bases outside the gene matches: 12. Germline-derived CDR1 and CDR2 are SGHRS and YFSETQ. CDR3 length: 17 residues. The CDR3 DNA sequence: TGCGCCAGCAGCCCGTCCCTAGCGGGGGGGCACTGGGAGACCCAGTACTTC. This encodes CASSPSLAGGHWETQYF.

This clonotype was recorded at least ten times. The chain is built from TRBV20-1 and TRBJ2-7, with D perhaps matching TRBD1 or TRBD2 (5 bases each). Trimming removed 0 bases at V and 9 bases at J, with 18 bases between. The CDR3 length is 14 residues. The germline CDR1 and CDR2 sequences are DFQATT and SNEGSKA (reference sequence). The CDR3 loop reads CSARDPDGTAWQYF. The CDR3 DNA is TGCAGTGCTAGAGATCCTGACGGGACCGCCTGGCAGTACTTC.

This clonotype was recorded many times. V and J are TRBV20-1 and TRBJ2-3, with TRBD2 identical over 9 bases. Germline assignment: CDR1 DFQATT and CDR2 SNEGSKA (reference sequence). The CDR3 has 15 amino acids. After removal of 5 bases from V and 4 bases from J, the junction contained 10 bases not matched to a gene. In DNA form, the CDR3 reads TGCAGTGCTGGATTAACGGGACTAGCCCCAGATACGCAGTATTTT. Amino acids: CSAGLTGLAPDTQYF.

This clonotype was detected ten times or more. CDR3 DNA sequence: TGCGCCAGCAGGAGCGGGACAGGGAGTCACGGGGCCAACGTCCTGACTTTC. It yields the protein CASRSGTGSHGANVLTF. This rearrangement joins TRBV5-1 to TRBJ2-6, with 9 bases matching TRBD1. The CDR3 is made up of 17 amino acids. V was pared by 5 bases and J by 4 bases, with 10 bases of the junction left unmatched. The germline V gene encodes CDR1 SGHRS and CDR2 YFSETQ.

This clonotype was recorded many times. The V call is TRBV7-2, the J call TRBJ2-3; possibly TRBD2 for D (5 bases). CDR3 length equals 13 residues. V lost 5 bases and J lost 3, with 9 bases in between. Germline V lookup: CDR1 SGHTA, CDR2 FQGNSA. The CDR3 spells CASSLGRTDTQYF. The CDR3 region has the DNA TGTGCCAGCAGCCTAGGGAGAACAGATACGCAGTATTTT. Variable domain in full (rest from reference TRBV7-2 and TRBJ2-3): GAGVSQSPSNKVTEKGKDVELRCDPISGHTALYWYRQSLGQGLEFLIYFQGNSAPDKSGLPSDRFSAERTGGSVSTLTIQRTQQEDSAVYLCASSLGRTDTQYFGPGTRLTVL.

This clonotype was seen at least ten times. The rearrangement joins TRBV29-1 to TRBJ2-3, with 8 bases that match TRBD1. Germline V gene lookup returns CDR1 SQVTM and CDR2 ANQGSEA. This CDR3 comprises 15 residues. The V segment lost 6 bases and the J segment 1 base; nucleotides outside the gene matches: 9. The CDR3 nucleotides are TGCAGCGTGAACGGACAGGGTAGAGGCACAGATACGCAGTATTTT. Translating it yields CSVNGQGRGTDTQYF.

Comment on this clonotype: A read error is possible here, since a much larger clone lies one base away. The J gene is TRBJ1-1, the V gene TRBV12-3 or TRBV12-4; no definite D call. This CDR3 is 15 amino acids long. V lost 1 base to trimming and J lost 0 bases, with 9 bases between them. The CDR3 spells CASSLVGKVNTEAFF. The CDR3 DNA follows: TGTGCCAGCAGTTTAGTGGGAAAAGTGAACACTGAAGCTTTCTTT.

In its sample, this clonotype was seen many times. The V gene is TRBV7-2, the J gene TRBJ2-3; D call uncertain. CDR3 length: 17 residues. CDR1 and CDR2 from the germline V gene are SGHTA and FQGNSA. Trimming cost V 1 base and J 0 bases, with 14 bases left between them. Here the CDR3 DNA reads TGTGCCAGCAGCTTAGGAAGGAGTGGGTTTAGCACAGATACGCAGTATTTT. Residues: CASSLGRSGFSTDTQYF.

This clonotype showed up just once. This chain links TRBV20-1 with TRBJ2-7; 10 bases match TRBD1. The germline gives CDR1 DFQATT, CDR2 SNEGSKA (reference sequence). J gave up 2 bases and V 1 base, and 8 bases lay outside the gene matches. The length of the CDR3 is 16 residues. CDR3 loop: CSARAEDRGDAYEQYF. In DNA, the CDR3 is TGCAGTGCTAGAGCGGAGGACAGGGGGGACGCCTACGAGCAGTACTTC.

This clonotype was found many times. The chain couples TRBV29-1 to TRBJ2-2, with 8 bases that match TRBD1. The CDR3 runs to 12 residues. V shed 3 bases, J shed 7 bases, and the junction held 1 base outside the gene matches. Per germline, CDR1 SQVTM and CDR2 ANQGSEA. The CDR3 DNA follows: TGCAGCGTTGATACAGGGGGCGGGGAGCTGTTTTTT. This gives the protein CSVDTGGGELFF.

This clonotype appeared many times. For the CDR3, the DNA is TGCAGTGCTAATACAGGGGGCGGCACTGAAGCTTTCTTT. Translating it yields CSANTGGGTEAFF. The V call is TRBV20-1, the J call TRBJ1-1; TRBD1 matches at 9 bases. Germline trimming cut 4 bases from V and 4 bases from J; bases unmatched to any gene: 4. The CDR3 runs 13 residues. Germline V gives CDR1 DFQATT, CDR2 SNEGSKA (reference sequence).

This clonotype was found many times. The rearrangement uses TRBV15 and TRBJ2-7; D is unclear. Trimming cost V 3 bases and J 4 bases, with 19 bases left between them. Germline-derived CDR1 and CDR2 are LNHNV and YYDKDF (reference sequence). The CDR3 extends over 16 amino acids. CDR3 coding DNA: TGTGCCACCAGCAGGCAGATACCTCTCGGCTTTTACGAGCAGTACTTC. Translated: CATSRQIPLGFYEQYF. Supplemented by reference TRBV15 and TRBJ2-7, the full variable domain reads DAMVIQNPRYQVTQFGKPVTLSCSQTLNHNVMYWYQQKSSQAPKLLFHYYDKDFNNEADTPDNFQSRRPNTSFCFLDIRSPGLGDTAMYLCATSRQIPLGFYEQYFGPGTRLTVT.

The sample holds many counts of this clonotype. Mismatch with germline at one junction end may stem from a read error. This chain joins TRBV7-7 and TRBJ2-5; TRBD1 matches 10 bases. Germline values: CDR1 SSHAT, CDR2 FNYEAQ (reference sequence). This CDR3 has 15 residues. CDR3: CASSSDRGFQETQYF. The CDR3 coding sequence is TGTGCTAGCAGCTCGGACAGGGGGTTTCAAGAGACCCAGTACTTC. Full variable domain (outside the CDR3, taken from reference TRBV7-7 and TRBJ2-5): GAGVSQSPRYKVTKRGQDVTLRCDPISSHATLYWYQQALGQGPEFLTYFNYEAQPDKSGLPSDRFSAERPEGSISTLTIQRTEQRDSAMYRCASSSDRGFQETQYFGPGTRLLVL.

This clonotype appeared many times. DNA for the CDR3: TGCGCCAGCAGCTTGGACCACAATGAGCAGTTCTTC. This translates into CASSLDHNEQFF. The chain couples TRBV5-1 to TRBJ2-1; D not certain. CDR3 length equals 12 residues. Trimming stripped 0 bases from V and 5 bases from J, with 3 bases between. Germline CDR1 SGHRS, CDR2 YFSETQ. The complete variable domain, with remaining parts taken from reference TRBV5-1 and TRBJ2-1, reads KAGVTQTPRYLIKTRGQQVTLSCSPISGHRSVSWYQQTPGQGLQFLFEYFSETQRNKGNFPGRFSGRQFSNSRSEMNVSTLELGDSALYLCASSLDHNEQFFGPGTRLTVL.

In this sample, this clonotype turned up many times. The V call is TRBV20-1, the J call TRBJ2-5; TRBD2 agrees at 7 bases. There are 13 residues in the CDR3. Germline trimming cut 6 bases from V and 7 bases from J; bases unmatched to any gene: 11. Germline assignment: CDR1 DFQATT and CDR2 SNEGSKA (reference sequence). CDR3 bases: TGCAGTGCCCAACGCTCGAGGGAGGGGACCCAGTACTTC. Its translation: CSAQRSREGTQYF.

This clonotype was counted many times. The V call is TRBV15, the J call TRBJ2-5; unclear D gene. Germline V CDR1 and CDR2: LNHNV, YYDKDF (reference sequence). Trimming removed 3 bases at V and 2 bases at J, with 4 bases between. This CDR3 spans 12 amino acids. In DNA, the CDR3 is TGTGCCACCAGCAGGACACAAGAGACCCAGTACTTC. It encodes CATSRTQETQYF.

Ten or more counts support this clonotype. This chain joins TRBV7-2 and TRBJ2-7; 7 bases fit TRBD2. V was pared by 5 bases and J by 2 bases, with 15 bases of the junction left unmatched. CDR1 SGHTA and CDR2 FQGNSA come from the germline V gene. The CDR3 contains 17 residues. The CDR3 loop reads CASSPRLRAGATYEQYF. In DNA form, the CDR3 reads TGTGCCAGCAGCCCCCGCCTCCGGGCGGGAGCGACCTACGAGCAGTACTTC.

This clonotype was seen many times. V gene TRBV20-1 combines with J gene TRBJ2-5; D may be TRBD2 (7 bases). Trimming stripped 3 bases from V and 5 bases from J, with 19 bases between. This CDR3 has 15 amino acids. Germline V lookup: CDR1 DFQATT, CDR2 SNEGSKA (reference sequence). Written as DNA, the CDR3 is TGCAGTGCTAGGCACCCACGCGGGGGCGCGGAGACCCAGTACTTC. Residues: CSARHPRGGAETQYF.